A selection of T cell receptor beta chains follows, all from one sample in a study of cytomegalovirus exposure and HLA in healthy donors. Generated by immunoSEQ multiplex PCR, the TCRdb table keeps only in-frame clones and is missing some. Found here are about 180,000 clones, 76% of them singletons; the top ten hold around 1.5%. Material: PBMCs. The receptors come from a man younger than 35 in good health and CMV-seronegative. The CDR3 runs from the conserved cysteine through the conserved F or W. Fields, in order: CDR3 length, D gene, V gene, clone size, J gene, CDR3 protein, CDR3 DNA. The D gene is left open where the match is weak. Clone size appears in some rows only: once, few, many, or a class for an expanded clone.

15,NA,TRBV28,NA,TRBJ1-1,CASILKKGVSTEAFF,TGTGCCAGCATCCTGAAGAAAGGGGTTAGCACTGAAGCTTTCTTT
16,TRBD1,TRBV10-3,once,TRBJ2-2,CAISEILGQSFGELFF,TGTGCCATCAGTGAGATATTGGGACAGTCGTTCGGGGAGCTGTTTTTT
15,NA,TRBV7-6,NA,TRBJ1-5,CASSINSGHGQPQHF,TGTGCCAGCAGCATCAACTCCGGACATGGTCAGCCCCAGCATTTT
16,TRBD1,TRBV7-9,NA,TRBJ1-1,CASSWGTGGAGTEAFF,TGTGCCAGCAGCTGGGGGACAGGGGGCGCCGGAACTGAAGCTTTCTTT
15,TRBD2,TRBV6-1,NA,TRBJ2-3,CASSPIAGNTDTQYF,TGTGCCAGCAGCCCCATAGCGGGGAACACAGATACGCAGTATTTT
14,TRBD2,TRBV29-1,NA,TRBJ2-7,CSVEGGRGSYEQYF,TGCAGCGTTGAGGGAGGGAGGGGCTCCTACGAGCAGTACTTC
14,NA,TRBV27,NA,TRBJ2-7,CASSFQGTYYEQYF,TGTGCCAGCAGTTTCCAGGGGACCTATTACGAGCAGTACTTC
16,TRBD2,TRBV7-9,NA,TRBJ2-1,CASSLGVAAGGDGQFF,TGTGCCAGCAGCTTAGGGGTTGCGGCGGGGGGCGATGGGCAGTTCTTC
15,NA,TRBV11-2,few,TRBJ2-7,CASSSTGNVADEQYF,TGTGCCAGCAGCTCCACAGGGAATGTGGCAGACGAGCAGTACTTC
15,TRBD1,TRBV19,once,TRBJ1-1,CASKRLGTGAYEAFF,TGTGCCAGTAAAAGACTCGGGACAGGGGCTTATGAAGCTTTCTTT
17,TRBD1,TRBV7-2,NA,TRBJ2-4,CASSHGQGGLAKNIQYF,TGTGCCAGCAGCCACGGACAGGGGGGCTTAGCCAAAAACATTCAGTACTTC
14,NA,TRBV29-1,NA,TRBJ1-1,CSVEDLGRSTEAFF,TGCAGCGTTGAAGATCTTGGGAGGAGCACTGAAGCTTTCTTT
16,NA,TRBV6-5,few,TRBJ1-1,CASSYRFLSGNTEAFF,TGTGCCAGCAGTTACCGCTTCCTGTCGGGTAACACTGAAGCTTTCTTT
14,TRBD2,TRBV2,NA,TRBJ2-1,CASTPGGPYNEQFF,TGTGCCAGCACCCCGGGAGGGCCCTACAATGAGCAGTTCTTC
14,TRBD1,TRBV7-9,NA,TRBJ1-4,CASSRTGHNEKLFF,TGTGCCAGCAGCCGGACAGGTCACAATGAAAAACTGTTTTTT
16,NA,TRBV13,NA,TRBJ2-3,CASSSINRAATDTQYF,TGTGCCAGCAGCTCGATAAACAGGGCTGCAACAGATACGCAGTATTTT
14,NA,TRBV28,NA,TRBJ1-4,CASRDDRSNEKLFF,TGTGCCAGCAGAGATGACAGGTCTAATGAAAAACTGTTTTTT
12,NA,TRBV7-9,NA,TRBJ1-2,CASSLGSYGYTF,TGTGCCAGCAGCTTAGGCAGCTATGGCTACACCTTC
13,NA,TRBV14,NA,TRBJ1-1,CASSSSVNTEAFF,TGTGCCAGCAGTAGCTCAGTGAACACTGAAGCTTTCTTT
13,NA,TRBV9,NA,TRBJ1-6,CASSSSDYSPLHF,TGTGCCAGCAGCTCAAGCGATTATTCACCCCTCCACTTT
12,NA,TRBV5-1,NA,TRBJ2-5,CASHNPQETQYF,TGCGCCAGCCACAACCCCCAAGAGACCCAGTACTTC
16,TRBD2,TRBV7-8,NA,TRBJ2-7,CASSLAATGGSYEQYF,TGTGCCAGCAGCTTAGCGGCAACGGGAGGTTCCTACGAGCAGTACTTC
12,NA,TRBV6-6,NA,TRBJ2-7,CASNIQGDEQYF,TGTGCCAGCAATATACAGGGCGACGAGCAGTACTTC
15,NA,TRBV19,NA,TRBJ1-2,CASSRGQSYNYGYTF,TGTGCCAGTAGTAGAGGACAGTCGTATAACTATGGCTACACCTTC
14,TRBD1,TRBV2,few,TRBJ1-2,CASSAWTGGGGYTF,TGTGCCAGCAGTGCTTGGACAGGGGGTGGTGGCTACACCTTC
15,TRBD1,TRBV28,once,TRBJ1-3,CASGDRGRTGNTIYF,TGTGCCAGCGGTGACAGGGGAAGGACTGGAAACACCATATATTTT
12,NA,TRBV6-5,NA,TRBJ1-1,CASRRTGTEAFF,TGTGCCAGCAGACGTACGGGCACTGAAGCTTTCTTT
14,TRBD1,TRBV28,NA,TRBJ2-7,CATTGGTGGYEQYF,TGTGCCACCACTGGGGGGACAGGGGGCTACGAGCAGTACTTC